One and the same sample provided the 12 T cell receptor beta chains below, sequenced in a study of radiotherapy plus CTLA-4 blockade in lung cancer. The assay was immunoSEQ multiplex PCR, and TCRdb's table has in-frame clones only and misses some. The sample yields around 59,000 clones, around 80% seen once. The sequences come from peripheral blood, collected from a patient treated with radiotherapy plus ipilimumab. The receptor set was obtained from a human donor with non-small cell lung cancer who had a partial response to radiotherapy plus ipilimumab.

The rearrangement joins TRBV9 to TRBJ2-7; D perhaps matches TRBD1 (6 bases). In germline, CDR1 is SGDLS, CDR2 YYNGEE. V was cut by 3 bases and J by 3 bases, with 13 bases left in between. This CDR3 has 14 residues. CDR3 DNA: TGTGCCAGCAGCGGCGGCCTGACAGGCTACGAGCAGTACTTC. It is translated as CASSGGLTGYEQYF.

The chain couples TRBV4-1 to TRBJ1-2, with TRBD1 matching over 9 bases. This CDR3 contains 16 residues. Germline values: CDR1 MGHRA, CDR2 YSYEKL. The V segment lost 0 bases and the J segment 3 bases; nucleotides outside the gene matches: 5. The CDR3 spells CASSQERGQGHYGYTF. For the CDR3, the DNA is TGCGCCAGCAGCCAAGAGAGGGGACAGGGCCACTATGGCTACACCTTC.

The chain links TRBV4-3 to TRBJ1-1, with D possibly TRBD1 on 6 matching bases. Germline V gene sequence: CDR1 LGHNA, CDR2 YSLEER. Trimming removed 3 bases at V and 4 bases at J, with 15 bases between. The CDR3 sequence is 15 residues long. The CDR3 loop is CASSQDTGRGTEAFF. The CDR3 DNA reads as TGCGCCAGCAGCCAGGATACAGGGAGGGGCACTGAAGCTTTCTTT.

This clone was seen once. This chain uses TRBV19 with TRBJ2-1, with TRBD2 identical over 9 bases. The CDR3 extends over 14 amino acids. Per the germline V gene, CDR1 is LNHDA and CDR2 is SQIVND (reference sequence). Trimming at V came to 7 bases and at J to 6 bases, leaving 7 bases not matched to a gene. DNA for the CDR3: TGTGCCAGTAACAGCGGGGGGCGATCCAATGAGCAGTTCTTC. It is translated as CASNSGGRSNEQFF.

The V call is TRBV6-5, the J call TRBJ2-2, with D tentatively TRBD2 (6 bases). The CDR3 is 14 amino acids. The V gene lost 10 bases and the J gene lost 0 bases, with 12 bases spanning the gap. Germline V gene lookup returns CDR1 MNHEY and CDR2 SVGAGI. This chain's CDR3 is CATTRGSNTGELFF. The CDR3 DNA follows: TGTGCCACCACTCGGGGGTCGAACACCGGGGAGCTGTTTTTT.

The chain combines TRBV10-3 with TRBJ1-2, with D possibly TRBD1 on 5 matching bases. This CDR3 comprises 14 residues. Trimming left V 0 bases short and J 4 bases short, with 9 bases between. Germline V lookup: CDR1 ENHRY, CDR2 SYGVKD. In DNA form, the CDR3 reads TGTGCCATCAGTGAGTCGCAGGGCGTCTATGGCTACACCTTC. It codes for CAISESQGVYGYTF.

The chain carries TRBV5-6 and TRBJ2-4; a weak D match, TRBD2 (6 bases). Germline loops: CDR1 SGHDT, CDR2 YYEEEE. V dropped 4 bases and J dropped 6 bases, with 8 bases sitting between them. The CDR3 runs to 12 residues. CDR3 protein: CASSLGGNIQYF. In DNA, the CDR3 is TGTGCCAGCAGCCTCGGGGGAAACATTCAGTACTTC.

The CDR3 here is CASSLVRESAYNSPLHF. CDR3 DNA sequence: TGTGCCAGCAGCTTGGTAAGGGAGTCGGCCTATAATTCACCCCTCCACTTT. This chain links TRBV5-6 with TRBJ1-6; no clear D. Germline CDR1 and CDR2: SGHDT and YYEEEE. The CDR3 loop spans 17 amino acids. Deletions cut 0 bases from V and 2 bases from J, with 12 bases between.

The chain is built from TRBV5-4 and TRBJ1-2, with D uncertain. V gave up 0 bases and J gave up 8 bases, with 14 bases separating them. CDR1 is SGHNT, CDR2 YYREEE, per germline (reference sequence). The CDR3 spans 14 residues. This CDR3 is CASSLGQSLGGYTF. The CDR3 nucleotides are TGTGCCAGCAGCTTGGGTCAGAGCTTGGGCGGCTACACCTTC.

The J gene is TRBJ2-1, the V gene TRBV5-1, with a possible D match to TRBD1 (6 bases). V gave up 1 base and J gave up 7 bases, with 9 bases separating them. The CDR3 is 13 residues long. CDR1 is SGHRS, CDR2 YFSETQ, per germline. CDR3 nucleotide sequence: TGCGCCAGCAGCTTGTGGCAGGGGAATGAGCAGTTCTTC. The encoded protein is CASSLWQGNEQFF.

V gene TRBV4-2 combines with J gene TRBJ2-7, with 10 bases aligning to TRBD1. The CDR3 runs to 16 residues. Losses at the gene ends were 0 bases for V and 2 bases for J; bases not matched to a gene: 4. Looked up from germline, CDR1 is LGHNA and CDR2 is YNFKEQ. The CDR3 DNA reads TGTGCCAGCAGCCAAGAGGCGGGACAGGGGCCCTACGAGCAGTACTTC. This encodes CASSQEAGQGPYEQYF.

The rearrangement links TRBV18 to TRBJ2-5; no clear D. V lost 3 bases and J lost 2, with 10 bases in between. The CDR3 consists of 14 residues. Germline CDR1 reads KGHSH; CDR2 reads LQKENI. The CDR3 DNA reads as TGTGCCAGCTCACCCACAGAAAGTCAAGAGACCCAGTACTTC. Translating it yields CASSPTESQETQYF. The full variable domain, in which reference TRBV18 and TRBJ2-5 provide the parts outside the CDR3, is NAGVMQNPRHLVRRRGQEARLRCSPMKGHSHVYWYRQLPEEGLKFMVYLQKENIIDESGMPKERFSAEFPKEGPSILRIQQVVRGDSAAYFCASSPTESQETQYFGPGTRLLVL.